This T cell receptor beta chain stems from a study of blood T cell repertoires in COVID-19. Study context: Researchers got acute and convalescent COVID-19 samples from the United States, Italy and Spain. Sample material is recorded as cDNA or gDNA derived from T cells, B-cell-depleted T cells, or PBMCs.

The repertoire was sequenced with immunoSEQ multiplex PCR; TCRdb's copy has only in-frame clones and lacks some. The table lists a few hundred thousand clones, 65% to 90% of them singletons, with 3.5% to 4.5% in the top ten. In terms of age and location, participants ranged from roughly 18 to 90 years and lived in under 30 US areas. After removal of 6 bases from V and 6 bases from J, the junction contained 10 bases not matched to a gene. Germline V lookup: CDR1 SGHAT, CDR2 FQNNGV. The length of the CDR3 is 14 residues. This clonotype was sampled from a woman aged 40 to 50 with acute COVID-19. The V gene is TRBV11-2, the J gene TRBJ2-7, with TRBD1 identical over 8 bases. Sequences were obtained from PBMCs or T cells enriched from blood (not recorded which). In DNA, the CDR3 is TGTGCCAGCAGTCGAGGAAACAGGGGGAGCGAGCAGTACTTC. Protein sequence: CASSRGNRGSEQYF.